This T cell receptor beta chain comes out of a study of PD-1 blockade in classical Hodgkin lymphoma. Study observations and caveats: When nivolumab was started under 1 year after ASCT, patients were excluded.

This CDR3 is 14 amino acids long. Trimming left V 3 bases short and J 1 base short, with 10 bases between. Germline lookup yields CDR1 MDHEN and CDR2 SYDVKM. The repertoire was sequenced with immunoSEQ multiplex PCR; TCRdb's copy has only in-frame clones and lacks some. The table records around 21,000 clones, around 82% of them present only once. The time point denotes: cycle 4 day 1 (C4D1), after 6 weeks of nivolumab. Each of the patients experienced relapse following autologous stem cell transplantation, and their brentuximab vedotin exposure differed. Patients showed best responses of complete response, partial response or progressive disease. This clone showed up just a few times. Antigen specificity is unknown.

The rearrangement uses TRBV28 and TRBJ2-7, with a weak D call TRBD1 (5 bases). The sequencing here drew on peripheral blood mononuclear cells (PBMCs), taken before the fourth cycle of nivolumab. The sequence came from a human donor with classical Hodgkin lymphoma. The DNA of the CDR3 is TGTGCCAGCAGTTTTACAGGCCAATCCTACGAGCAGTACTTC. It specifies CASSFTGQSYEQYF.